This entry lists 20 T cell receptor beta chains sequenced from one sample in a study of cytomegalovirus exposure and HLA in healthy donors. Data came from immunoSEQ multiplex PCR; TCRdb stores just in-frame clones and leaves some out. Among roughly 120,000 clones listed, approximately 88% were seen once. What was sequenced was PBMCs. The receptors come from a young man in good health and CMV-seronegative.

V usage is TRBV5-8 and J usage is TRBJ2-7; maybe TRBD2 (5 bases). Germline loops: CDR1 SGHTS, CDR2 YDEGEE. The CDR3 is 14 amino acids. Trimming removed 4 bases from V and 8 bases from J, with 19 bases in between. The CDR3 nucleotides are TGTGCCAGCAGCCCTCGTCGGTTTGGAGGCCAGCAGTACTTC. Translated: CASSPRRFGGQQYF.

This rearrangement joins TRBV12-5 to TRBJ2-1; 9 nucleotides agree with TRBD2. The CDR3 is 19 amino acids. From germline, CDR1 is LGHNT and CDR2 FRNRAP. Germline trimming cut 1 base from V and 6 bases from J; bases unmatched to any gene: 16. The CDR3 DNA is TGTGCTAGTGGTTTGGACCCCTTTGGGGGCGGGAGGGCTGGCAATGAGCAGTTCTTC. Protein product: CASGLDPFGGGRAGNEQFF.

The chain is built from TRBV28 and TRBJ1-2; D is unclear. Trimming took off 7 bases at V and 8 bases at J, with 23 bases between the two ends. This CDR3 comprises 15 residues. Germline CDR1 and CDR2: MDHEN and SYDVKM. This CDR3 reads CASTSPSTGRGGYTF. The CDR3 bases are TGTGCCAGCACCTCTCCCTCGACTGGTAGAGGCGGCTACACCTTC.

The CDR3 bases are TGTGCCAGCAGCCTAGGGACAGGGGCTAACTATGGCTACACCTTC. It yields the protein CASSLGTGANYGYTF. This rearrangement joins TRBV7-9 to TRBJ1-2; 10 nucleotides match TRBD1. Germline trimming cut 5 bases from V and 0 bases from J; bases unmatched to any gene: 3. This CDR3 contains 15 residues. Per the germline V gene, CDR1 is SEHNR and CDR2 is FQNEAQ (reference sequence).

The rearrangement uses TRBV7-8 and TRBJ2-3, with TRBD1 identical over 7 bases. CDR3 length: 15 residues. Germline V gene data show CDR1 as SGHVS and CDR2 as FQNEAQ. The V gene end was trimmed by 3 bases and the J gene end by 2 bases; junction bases not matched to a gene: 5. The CDR3 DNA sequence: TGTGCCAGCAGCTTTAACAGGGGCCACACAGATACGCAGTATTTT. This encodes CASSFNRGHTDTQYF.

This clone has only a few counts. The chain links TRBV18 to TRBJ1-1; 10 bases agree with TRBD1. J was trimmed by 3 bases and V by 3 bases; bases with no gene match: 10. The CDR3 totals 17 residues. Germline lookup yields CDR1 KGHSH and CDR2 LQKENI. CDR3 in amino acids: CASSPGQGVSWDTEAFF. The CDR3 DNA follows: TGTGCCAGCTCACCCGGACAGGGGGTGTCTTGGGACACTGAAGCTTTCTTT.

The chain has TRBV10-3 and TRBJ2-7, with 8 bases fitting TRBD1. The length of the CDR3 is 14 residues. Trimming removed 5 bases from V and 2 bases from J; junction bases left unmatched: 5. The germline V gene has CDR1 ENHRY and CDR2 SYGVKD. CDR3 nucleotide sequence: TGTGCCATCAGTAACCGGGACAGGCCCTACGAGCAGTACTTC. This gives the protein CAISNRDRPYEQYF.

This clone was recorded once. This sequence joins TRBV7-9 and TRBJ2-7; TRBD2 aligns across 8 bases. Germline loops: CDR1 SEHNR, CDR2 FQNEAQ (reference sequence). The ends lost 5 bases at V and 0 bases at J; junction bases unmatched: 6. The CDR3 consists of 15 residues. The CDR3 spells CASSALRGASYEQYF. The CDR3 DNA reads TGTGCCAGCAGCGCCCTGCGGGGGGCCTCCTACGAGCAGTACTTC.

The rearrangement links TRBV2 to TRBJ2-1; a possible D gene is TRBD2 (6 bases). Germline CDR1 is SNHLY and CDR2 is FYNNEI. This CDR3 comprises 14 residues. Between the trimmed V and J ends, which lost 6 bases and 4 bases, there was a span of 13 bases. The chain's CDR3 is CASRAGTSYNEQFF. In DNA, the CDR3 is TGTGCCAGCAGGGCCGGGACTTCATACAATGAGCAGTTCTTC.

The rearrangement uses TRBV18 and TRBJ1-2; the match to TRBD1 covers 7 bases. V lost 4 bases and J lost 3; bases outside the gene matches: 14. The germline V gene encodes CDR1 KGHSH and CDR2 LQKENI. There are 17 residues in the CDR3. The CDR3 DNA follows: TGTGCCAGCTCACTCGTGAACCGGGACAGATCCGACTATGGCTACACCTTC. Translating gives CASSLVNRDRSDYGYTF.

The chain combines TRBV6-5 with TRBJ2-4; TRBD1 aligns across 8 bases. V trimming: 6 bases; J trimming: 7 bases; junction bases outside the gene matches: 5. This CDR3 contains 13 residues. Per germline, CDR1 MNHEY and CDR2 SVGAGI. In DNA form, the CDR3 reads TGTGCCAGCAGACAGGACAGGGCGAACATTCAGTACTTC. Translated: CASRQDRANIQYF.

Note on this clone: At one boundary the junction diverges from the germline segment, which might be a read error. J is TRBJ1-5 and V is TRBV7-2, with no clear D. The CDR3 is 15 amino acids. Looked up from germline, CDR1 is SGHTA and CDR2 is FQGNSA. The CDR3 reads CASSLTLGSYQPQHF. In nucleotides, the CDR3 is TGTGCCAGCAGCTTAACTCTCGGTAGCTATCAGCCCCAGCATTTT.

This clone was counted a single time. The V gene is TRBV5-6, the J gene TRBJ2-5, with TRBD1 matching 7 bases. Germline V gives CDR1 SGHDT, CDR2 YYEEEE. This CDR3 is built from 15 residues. The junction had 10 bases not matched to a gene; V was cut back by 4 bases and J by 4 bases. The CDR3 bases are TGTGCCAGCAGCCCGATACAGGGGTTGACAGAGACCCAGTACTTC. Its translation: CASSPIQGLTETQYF.

The J gene is TRBJ1-6, the V gene TRBV19; D perhaps matches TRBD1 (6 bases). The CDR3 totals 16 residues. V was cut by 6 bases and J by 7 bases, with 19 bases left in between. The V gene's germline CDR1 is LNHDA and CDR2 SQIVND (reference sequence). CDR3 residues: CASRDPRAGDNSPLHF. The CDR3 DNA reads TGTGCCAGTAGAGACCCCCGTGCAGGGGACAATTCACCCCTCCACTTT. Complete variable domain (other parts from reference TRBV19 and TRBJ1-6): DGGITQSPKYLFRKEGQNVTLSCEQNLNHDAMYWYRQDPGQGLRLIYYSQIVNDFQKGDIAEGYSVSREKKESFPLTVTSAQKNPTAFYLCASRDPRAGDNSPLHFGNGTRLTVT.

The V gene is TRBV5-4, the J gene TRBJ2-7, with 7 bases lining up with TRBD1. Germline-derived CDR1 and CDR2 are SGHNT and YYREEE (reference sequence). V was clipped by 0 bases and J by 4 bases; unmatched bases: 4. The CDR3 consists of 14 residues. This chain's CDR3 is CASSLGGQIYEQYF. The CDR3 DNA reads as TGTGCCAGCAGCTTGGGGGGACAGATTTACGAGCAGTACTTC.

This rearrangement joins TRBV29-1 to TRBJ2-5; 9 bases match TRBD2. In germline, CDR1 is SQVTM, CDR2 ANQGSEA. V was clipped by 4 bases and J by 13 bases; unmatched bases: 19. The CDR3 is made up of 15 amino acids. CDR3 nucleotide sequence: TGCAGCGTTGTTGGAGCGGGGGGATTTACTATGCCTCTGTACTTC. Amino acids: CSVVGAGGFTMPLYF. Full variable domain (outside the CDR3, taken from reference TRBV29-1 and TRBJ2-5): SAVISQKPSRDICQRGTSLTIQCQVDSQVTMMFWYRQQPGQSLTLIATANQGSEATYESGFVIDKFPISRPNLTFSTLTVSNMSPEDSSIYLCSVVGAGGFTMPLYFGPGTRLLVL.

The gene calls are TRBV7-6 and TRBJ2-1; 10 bases match TRBD1. CDR3 length: 16 amino acids. Germline V gives CDR1 SGHVS, CDR2 FNYEAQ. J gave up 4 bases and V 3 bases, and 6 bases lay outside the gene matches. CDR3: CASSLDGQGGYNEQFF. The CDR3 DNA reads as TGTGCCAGCAGCTTGGATGGACAGGGGGGGTACAATGAGCAGTTCTTC.

This chain links TRBV13 with TRBJ1-1, with a possible D match to TRBD1 (5 bases). The CDR3 has 13 residues. Germline V gene data show CDR1 as PRHDT and CDR2 as FYEKMQ (reference sequence). V lost 5 bases, J lost 1 base, and 8 bases lay in between. DNA for the CDR3: TGTGCCAGCAGCCCTACAGGGAACACTGAAGCTTTCTTT. It encodes CASSPTGNTEAFF.

This clone has a handful of counts. This rearrangement joins TRBV27 to TRBJ2-7; a possible D gene is TRBD2 (6 bases). Looked up from germline, CDR1 is MNHEY and CDR2 is SMNVEV (reference sequence). The CDR3 loop spans 16 amino acids. The V and J ends lost 6 bases and 0 bases respectively, with 18 bases between them. CDR3 loop: CASRTLGLESSYEQYF. Here the CDR3 DNA reads TGTGCCAGCAGAACCCTGGGACTTGAGAGCTCCTACGAGCAGTACTTC.

This clone has only one observation. The chain links TRBV15 to TRBJ2-1; 8 bases fit TRBD2. Germline V gene sequence: CDR1 LNHNV, CDR2 YYDKDF (reference sequence). CDR3 size: 15 residues. With 0 bases clipped from V and 6 bases from J, the junction kept 4 bases outside the gene matches. The CDR3: CATSRDAGGRNEQFF. The CDR3 nucleotides read TGTGCCACCAGCAGAGATGCGGGAGGACGCAATGAGCAGTTCTTC.